Listed below are T cell receptor beta chains from one sample, sequenced in a study of CD8 T cells in Susac syndrome. Using its own MiXCR run on the immunoSEQ multiplex PCR reads, TCRdb lists one record per CDR3 protein. Here the sample spans about 250,000 distinct CDR3 sequences, about 94% being singletons. Sequenced input: CD4+ T cells from PBMCs. These receptor sequences come from a human donor with multiple sclerosis. CDR3s include the opening cysteine and the closing phenylalanine or tryptophan. The order of the fields is clone size, D gene, J gene, V gene, CDR3 protein, CDR3 DNA. A D gene is named only where the DNA matches it firmly. Size tells how often a clone was seen (once, few, many) or the class of an expanded clone, and some rows leave it out.

clone_size: .; d_call: TRBD1; j_call: TRBJ2-1; v_call: TRBV15; cdr3_aa: CATSRGGGQGHNEQFF; cdr3_nt: TGTGCCACCAGCAGGGGAGGGGGACAGGGCCACAATGAGCAGTTCTTC
clone_size: .; d_call: .; j_call: TRBJ2-5; v_call: TRBV4-1; cdr3_aa: CASSQEALDRETQYF; cdr3_nt: TGCGCCAGCAGCCAAGAGGCACTAGATAGAGAGACCCAGTACTTC
clone_size: .; d_call: .; j_call: TRBJ1-2; v_call: TRBV2; cdr3_aa: CASSENSYYGYTF; cdr3_nt: TGTGCCAGCAGTGAGAACAGCTATTATGGCTACACCTTC
clone_size: .; d_call: TRBD2; j_call: TRBJ2-2; v_call: TRBV19; cdr3_aa: CASMVAGGYTGELFF; cdr3_nt: TGTGCCAGTATGGTCGCGGGAGGGTACACCGGGGAGCTGTTTTTT
clone_size: .; d_call: .; j_call: TRBJ1-1; v_call: TRBV2; cdr3_aa: CATRQENTEAFF; cdr3_nt: TGTGCCACCCGACAGGAGAACACTGAAGCTTTCTTT
clone_size: .; d_call: TRBD1; j_call: TRBJ2-5; v_call: TRBV11-2; cdr3_aa: CASSLPFRDRLGGETQYF; cdr3_nt: TGTGCCAGCAGCTTACCATTCCGGGACAGGCTGGGTGGAGAGACCCAGTACTTC
clone_size: .; d_call: .; j_call: TRBJ2-3; v_call: TRBV11-3; cdr3_aa: CASSLTLHLDGEATDTQYF; cdr3_nt: TGTGCCAGCAGCTTAACCCTCCACCTGGACGGGGAGGCTACAGATACGCAGTATTTT
clone_size: .; d_call: .; j_call: TRBJ2-2; v_call: TRBV19; cdr3_aa: CASSWRGRRTGELFF; cdr3_nt: TGTGCCAGTAGTTGGAGGGGAAGGAGGACCGGGGAGCTGTTTTTT
clone_size: .; d_call: TRBD1; j_call: TRBJ2-1; v_call: TRBV20-1; cdr3_aa: CSARYTSDRNISYNEQFF; cdr3_nt: TGCAGTGCTAGATATACTTCGGACAGGAATATTTCCTACAATGAGCAGTTCTTC
clone_size: .; d_call: .; j_call: TRBJ2-3; v_call: TRBV7-3; cdr3_aa: CASSLSALSTDTQYF; cdr3_nt: TGTGCCAGCAGCTTAAGTGCGTTAAGCACAGATACGCAGTATTTT
clone_size: .; d_call: .; j_call: TRBJ1-6; v_call: TRBV19; cdr3_aa: CASSPTVNSPLHF; cdr3_nt: TGTGCCAGTAGTCCGACAGTAAATTCACCCCTCCACTTT
clone_size: .; d_call: TRBD1; j_call: TRBJ2-6; v_call: TRBV12-3/TRBV12-4; cdr3_aa: CASSWDRPVSGANVLTF; cdr3_nt: TGTGCCAGCAGTTGGGACAGGCCCGTCTCTGGGGCCAACGTCCTGACTTTC
clone_size: once; d_call: .; j_call: TRBJ2-1; v_call: TRBV29-1; cdr3_aa: CSVSPTTSYWQFF; cdr3_nt: TGCAGCGTTAGTCCGACGACTAGTTATTGGCAGTTCTTC
clone_size: .; d_call: .; j_call: TRBJ2-7; v_call: TRBV10-3; cdr3_aa: CAISETGQGYEQYF; cdr3_nt: TGTGCCATCAGTGAGACGGGGCAGGGCTACGAGCAGTACTTC
clone_size: .; d_call: TRBD2; j_call: TRBJ2-5; v_call: TRBV20-1; cdr3_aa: CSATSADPSGGPQETQYF; cdr3_nt: TGCAGTGCTACCAGCGCGGACCCTAGCGGGGGGCCTCAAGAGACCCAGTACTTC
clone_size: .; d_call: TRBD2; j_call: TRBJ2-3; v_call: TRBV20-1; cdr3_aa: CSARDLKWRGGKDTQYF; cdr3_nt: TGCAGTGCTAGAGATCTAAAGTGGCGGGGGGGCAAAGATACGCAGTATTTT